This entry describes one T cell receptor beta chain. Isolation of PBMCs gave at least 7 million cells per sample. The length of the CDR3 is 16 residues. Germline CDR1 and CDR2: SGHTA and FQGNSA. Trimming took 5 bases from V and 4 from J, leaving 21 bases between them. The data stem from a study of blood T cells in healthy people across ages. The authors ran a second PCR of about 6 to 11 cycles using a sample-barcoded 5' primer and a J-beta primer mix. CDR3-containing paired-end reads numbered at least 2.5 million in each sample. One entry per CDR3 protein, called by TCRdb with MiXCR from the 5' RACE reads. Of 1.8 million or so distinct CDR3 sequences listed, about two fifths are singletons.

V usage is TRBV7-2 and J usage is TRBJ2-7; possibly TRBD2 for D (6 bases). The TCR was taken from a human donor in good health. Sequenced: blood. The chain's CDR3 is CASSPPGVASWYEQYF. CDR3 nucleotides: TGTGCCAGCAGCCCCCCGGGGGTGGCTAGCTGGTACGAGCAGTACTTC.